What follows is one T cell receptor beta chain and its context. The antigen remains unidentified. This entry comes from a study of T cell repertoires in cytomegalovirus infection. Study context: Public TCR beta signatures marked donors with CMV infection and the matching HLA.

Overall study findings and caveats: Carriers of CMV plus the relevant HLA were identified by cumulative public TCR beta family frequency.

The CDR3 spans 13 residues. Between the trimmed V and J ends, which lost 5 bases and 4 bases, there was a span of 11 bases. Germline V gene lookup returns CDR1 MNHNS and CDR2 SASEGT. One entry per CDR3 protein results from TCRdb running MiXCR on the reads. The data hold over 250,000 distinct CDR3 sequences, with less than 25% observed a single time. The origin of this receptor is a human donor in good health (CMV status not recorded). Some clones in this sample may be carry-over from other donors' samples. V usage is TRBV6-1 and J usage is TRBJ1-2; D perhaps matches TRBD1 (5 bases). The specimen comprised cultured PBMCs, sampled from culture after CMV antigen stimulation. CDR3 amino acids: CASSRAGIYGYTF. CDR3 bases: TGTGCCAGCAGTCGAGCAGGGATCTATGGCTACACCTTC.